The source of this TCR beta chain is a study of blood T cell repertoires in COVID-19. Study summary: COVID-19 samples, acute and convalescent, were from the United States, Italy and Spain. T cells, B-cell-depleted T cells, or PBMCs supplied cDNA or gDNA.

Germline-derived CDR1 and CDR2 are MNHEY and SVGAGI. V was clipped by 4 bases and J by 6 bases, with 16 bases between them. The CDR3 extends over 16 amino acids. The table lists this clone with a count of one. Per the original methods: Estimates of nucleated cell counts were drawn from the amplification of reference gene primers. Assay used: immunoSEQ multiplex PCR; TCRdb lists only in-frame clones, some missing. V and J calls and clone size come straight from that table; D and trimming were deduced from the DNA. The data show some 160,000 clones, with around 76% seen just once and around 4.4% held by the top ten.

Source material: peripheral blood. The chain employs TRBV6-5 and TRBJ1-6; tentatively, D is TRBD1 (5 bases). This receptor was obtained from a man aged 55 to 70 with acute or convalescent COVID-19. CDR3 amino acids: CASSFHSQAPNSPLHF. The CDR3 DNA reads TGTGCCAGCAGTTTCCATTCACAGGCCCCTAATTCACCCCTCCACTTT.